The entry below gives a single T cell receptor beta chain sequence along with its context. The data derive from a study of shared clonotypes between healthy human individuals. Clones were sequenced by immunoSEQ multiplex PCR, and TCRdb holds only the in-frame ones, with some missing. The sample consists of some 2 million clones, 90% to 95% of them appearing once. The V gene's germline CDR1 is ENHRY and CDR2 SYGVKD. The V gene lost 4 bases and the J gene lost 3 bases, with 7 bases spanning the gap. This CDR3 contains 13 residues. The clonotype comes from a man between 18 and 29 years old in good health. The rearrangement uses TRBV10-3 and TRBJ2-1; no reliable D call. The specimen sequenced was naive CD4+ T cells sorted from blood. Subset: CD45RA+ positively selected. The CDR3 nucleotides are TGTGCCATCAGTGTTACTGTCTACAATGAGCAGTTCTTC. Translating gives CAISVTVYNEQFF.